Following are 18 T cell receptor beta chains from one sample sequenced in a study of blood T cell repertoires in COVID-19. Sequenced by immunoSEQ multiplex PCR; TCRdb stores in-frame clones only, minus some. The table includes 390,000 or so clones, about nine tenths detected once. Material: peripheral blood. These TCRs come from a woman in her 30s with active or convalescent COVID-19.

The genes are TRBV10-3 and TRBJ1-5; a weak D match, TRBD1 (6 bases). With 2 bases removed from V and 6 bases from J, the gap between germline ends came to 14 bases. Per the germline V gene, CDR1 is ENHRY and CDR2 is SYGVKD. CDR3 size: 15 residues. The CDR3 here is CAISEGQSIGQPQHF. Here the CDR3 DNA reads TGTGCCATCAGTGAGGGACAGTCTATTGGTCAGCCCCAGCATTTT.

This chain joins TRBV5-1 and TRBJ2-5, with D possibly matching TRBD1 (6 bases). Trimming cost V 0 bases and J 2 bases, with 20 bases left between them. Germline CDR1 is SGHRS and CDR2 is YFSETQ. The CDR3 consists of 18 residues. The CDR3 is CASSLGSGVGTRQETQYF. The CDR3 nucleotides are TGCGCCAGCAGCTTGGGGTCAGGGGTCGGAACGAGGCAAGAGACCCAGTACTTC.

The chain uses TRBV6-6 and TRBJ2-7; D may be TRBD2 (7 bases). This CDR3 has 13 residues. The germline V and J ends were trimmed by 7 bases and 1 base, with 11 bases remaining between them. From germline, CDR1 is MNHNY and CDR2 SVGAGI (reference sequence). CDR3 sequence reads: CASTKGGSYEQYF. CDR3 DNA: TGTGCCAGCACCAAGGGGGGGTCCTACGAGCAGTACTTC.

For the CDR3, the DNA is TGTGCCAGCAGTCTTTCCGGGACACTCTATGGCTACACCTTC. This codes for CASSLSGTLYGYTF. The chain is built from TRBV7-8 and TRBJ1-2, with D perhaps matching TRBD1 (6 bases). With 6 bases removed from V and 4 bases from J, the gap between germline ends came to 15 bases. The CDR3 extends over 14 amino acids. Germline CDR1 is SGHVS and CDR2 is FQNEAQ. The entire variable domain, with the rest obtained from reference TRBV7-8 and TRBJ1-2, is as follows: GAGVSQSPRYKVAKRGQDVALRCDPISGHVSLFWYQQALGQGPEFLTYFQNEAQLDKSGLPSDRFFAERPEGSVSTLKIQRTQQEDSAVYLCASSLSGTLYGYTFGSGTRLTVV.

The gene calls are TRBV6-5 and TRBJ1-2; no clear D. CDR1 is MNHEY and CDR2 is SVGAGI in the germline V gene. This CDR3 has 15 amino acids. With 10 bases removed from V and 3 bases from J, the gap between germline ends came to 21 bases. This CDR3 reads CATSPQNPGDYGYTF. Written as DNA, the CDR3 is TGTGCCACCTCCCCCCAGAACCCCGGGGACTATGGCTACACCTTC.

DNA for the CDR3: TGCGCCAGCAGGATGACAGGGTCCTACGAGCAGTACTTC. It codes for CASRMTGSYEQYF. The chain recombines TRBV10-1 with TRBJ2-7; 7 positions agree with TRBD1. Per germline, CDR1 WNHNN and CDR2 SYGVQD (reference sequence). CDR3 size: 13 residues. V dropped 6 bases and J dropped 1; count of bases not matched to a gene: 3.

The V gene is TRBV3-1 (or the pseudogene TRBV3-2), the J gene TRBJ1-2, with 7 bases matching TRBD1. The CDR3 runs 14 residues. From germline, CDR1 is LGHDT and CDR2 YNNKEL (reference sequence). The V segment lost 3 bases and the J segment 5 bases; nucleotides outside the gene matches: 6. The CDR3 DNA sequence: TGTGCCAGCAGCCAGGTGGGACAGTTTTATGGCTACACCTTC. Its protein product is CASSQVGQFYGYTF.

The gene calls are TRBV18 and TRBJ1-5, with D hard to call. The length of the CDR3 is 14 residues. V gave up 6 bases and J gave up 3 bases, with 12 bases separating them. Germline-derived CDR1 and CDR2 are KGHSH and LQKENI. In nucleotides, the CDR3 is TGTGCCAGCTCCCCAGGTAGTAACAATCAGCCCCAGCATTTT. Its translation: CASSPGSNNQPQHF.

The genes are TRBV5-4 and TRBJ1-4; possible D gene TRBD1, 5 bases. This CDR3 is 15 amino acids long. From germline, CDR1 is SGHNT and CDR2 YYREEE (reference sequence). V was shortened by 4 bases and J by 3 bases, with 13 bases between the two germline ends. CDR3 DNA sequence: TGTGCCAGCAGCCCCACACAGGAAGCTAATGAAAAACTGTTTTTT. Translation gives CASSPTQEANEKLFF.

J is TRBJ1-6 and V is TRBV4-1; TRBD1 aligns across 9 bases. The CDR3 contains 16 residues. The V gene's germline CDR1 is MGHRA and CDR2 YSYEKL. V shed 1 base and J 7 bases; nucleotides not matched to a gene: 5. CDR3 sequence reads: CASSQVFGTGNSPLHF. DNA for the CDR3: TGCGCCAGCAGCCAAGTCTTCGGGACAGGGAATTCACCCCTCCACTTT.

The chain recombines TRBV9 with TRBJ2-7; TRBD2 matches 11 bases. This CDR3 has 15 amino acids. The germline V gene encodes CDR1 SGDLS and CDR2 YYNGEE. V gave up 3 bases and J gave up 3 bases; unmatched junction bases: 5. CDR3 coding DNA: TGTGCCAGCAGCGCGCCCGGGACTAGCGGCTACGAGCAGTACTTC. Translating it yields CASSAPGTSGYEQYF.

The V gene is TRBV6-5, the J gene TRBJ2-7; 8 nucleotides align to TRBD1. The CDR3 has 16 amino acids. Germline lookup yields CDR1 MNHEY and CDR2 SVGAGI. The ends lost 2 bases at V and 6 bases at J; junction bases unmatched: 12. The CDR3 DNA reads TGTGCCAGCAGTTACGTGTTCTCCGGGACAGGAACCGAGCAGTACTTC. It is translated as CASSYVFSGTGTEQYF.

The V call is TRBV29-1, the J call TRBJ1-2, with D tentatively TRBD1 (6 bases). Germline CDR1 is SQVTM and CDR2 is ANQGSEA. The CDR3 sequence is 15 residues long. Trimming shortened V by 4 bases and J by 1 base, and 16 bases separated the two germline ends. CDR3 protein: CSVGPRDTDNYGYTF. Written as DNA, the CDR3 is TGCAGCGTTGGGCCACGGGACACGGATAACTATGGCTACACCTTC.

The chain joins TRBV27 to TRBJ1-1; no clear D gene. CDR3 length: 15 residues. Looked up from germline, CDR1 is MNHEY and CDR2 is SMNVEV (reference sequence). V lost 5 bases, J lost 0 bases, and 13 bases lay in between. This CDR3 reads CASSPLGSMNTEAFF. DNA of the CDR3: TGTGCCAGCAGTCCTCTAGGGAGCATGAACACTGAAGCTTTCTTT.

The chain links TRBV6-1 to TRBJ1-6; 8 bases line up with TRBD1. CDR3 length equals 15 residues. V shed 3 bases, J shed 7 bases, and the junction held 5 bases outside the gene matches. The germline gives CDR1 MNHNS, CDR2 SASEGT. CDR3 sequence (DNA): TGTGCCAGCAGTGAGTCACGACAGGGGAATTCACCCCTCCACTTT. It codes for CASSESRQGNSPLHF.

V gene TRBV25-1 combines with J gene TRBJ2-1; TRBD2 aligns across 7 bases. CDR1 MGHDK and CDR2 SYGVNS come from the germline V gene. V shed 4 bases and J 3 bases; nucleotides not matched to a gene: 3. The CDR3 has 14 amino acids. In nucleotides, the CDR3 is TGTGCCAGCAGTGTCCTAGCGGACTACAATGAGCAGTTCTTC. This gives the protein CASSVLADYNEQFF.

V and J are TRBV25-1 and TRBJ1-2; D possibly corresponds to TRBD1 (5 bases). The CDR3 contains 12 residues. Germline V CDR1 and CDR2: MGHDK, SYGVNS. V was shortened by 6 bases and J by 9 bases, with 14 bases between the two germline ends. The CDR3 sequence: CASRSTAPSYTF. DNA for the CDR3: TGTGCCAGCAGATCGACAGCGCCCAGCTACACCTTC.

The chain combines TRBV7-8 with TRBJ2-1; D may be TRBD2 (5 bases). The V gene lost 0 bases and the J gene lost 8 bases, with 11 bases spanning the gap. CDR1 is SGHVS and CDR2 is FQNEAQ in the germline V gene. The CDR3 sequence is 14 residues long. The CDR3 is CASSLAGAGDEQFF. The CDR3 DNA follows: TGTGCCAGCAGCTTAGCGGGCGCCGGGGATGAGCAGTTCTTC.